The 7 T cell receptor beta chains in this list originate from one sample, sequenced in a study of cytomegalovirus exposure and HLA in healthy donors. Assay: immunoSEQ multiplex PCR; the TCRdb copy retains only in-frame clones and omits some. The sample yields 150,000 to 200,000 clones, roughly nine tenths seen once. The source material was PBMCs. The source of these receptors is a woman aged 30 to 39 in good health and CMV-seronegative.

This chain uses TRBV4-2 with TRBJ2-3; 7 nucleotides match TRBD2. Trimming removed 7 bases from V and 2 bases from J; junction bases left unmatched: 9. Germline CDR1 LGHNA, CDR2 YNFKEQ. The CDR3 consists of 15 residues. The CDR3 region has the DNA TGTGCCAGCACTGGGGCTAGCGGAACCACAGATACGCAGTATTTT. It translates to CASTGASGTTDTQYF.

The chain joins TRBV6-5 to TRBJ2-7; D may be TRBD2 (6 bases). CDR1 and CDR2 (germline): MNHEY, SVGAGI. V lost 0 bases and J 6 bases, leaving 12 bases between the germline ends. The CDR3 runs to 14 residues. CDR3 nucleotides: TGTGCCAGCAGTTACTCTAGGGACTTCGGCGAGCAGTACTTC. It encodes CASSYSRDFGEQYF.

The V gene is TRBV6-5, the J gene TRBJ1-1; D gene uncertain. The ends were cut back, 2 bases at V and 3 bases at J, with 10 bases in the middle. CDR1 MNHEY and CDR2 SVGAGI come from the germline V gene. This CDR3 contains 14 residues. CDR3 amino acids: CASSYLGQYTEAFF. Here the CDR3 DNA reads TGTGCCAGCAGTTACCTTGGGCAGTACACTGAAGCTTTCTTT.

Here the CDR3 DNA reads TGTGCCAGCAGTACACGGGGGGGGCCCACCTACGAGCAGTACTTC. It translates to CASSTRGGPTYEQYF. The chain links TRBV6-5 to TRBJ2-7, with TRBD2 matching 8 bases. J lost 2 bases, V lost 5 bases, and 8 bases had no gene match. Germline values: CDR1 MNHEY, CDR2 SVGAGI. This CDR3 contains 15 residues.

The chain recombines TRBV9 with TRBJ1-3; D is unclear. CDR3 size: 15 residues. The V and J ends lost 1 base and 2 bases respectively, with 10 bases between them. Germline lookup yields CDR1 SGDLS and CDR2 YYNGEE. The CDR3 loop reads CASSVSVGTGNTIYF. CDR3 coding DNA: TGTGCCAGCAGCGTATCCGTGGGCACTGGAAACACCATATATTTT.

This sequence joins TRBV9 and TRBJ1-3, with D unresolved. This CDR3 contains 13 residues. The germline V gene has CDR1 SGDLS and CDR2 YYNGEE. The germline V and J ends were trimmed by 0 bases and 5 bases, with 6 bases remaining between them. The CDR3 loop is CASSVAPRNTIYF. The CDR3 nucleotides are TGTGCCAGCAGCGTAGCTCCTAGAAACACCATATATTTT.

This clone was detected only a few times. The CDR3 loop reads CASSAGTEGSEQYF. The CDR3 region has the DNA TGTGCCAGCAGTGCCGGGACCGAGGGGAGCGAGCAGTACTTC. The gene calls are TRBV6-1 and TRBJ2-7; D may correspond to TRBD1 or TRBD2 (5 bases each). CDR1 and CDR2 (germline): MNHNS, SASEGT. The V end was cut by 4 bases, the J end by 6 bases, with 16 bases between. This CDR3 region has 14 residues.